These 9 T cell receptor beta chains were sequenced from one sample in a study of graft-versus-host responses after intestinal transplantation. This table comes from immunoSEQ multiplex PCR, and its TCRdb copy is limited to in-frame clones, with some not included. This table has 85,000 to 90,000 clones, approximately 89% appearing once. For these TCRs, the target antigens are not known. The sample was unstimulated CD4+ T cells sorted from spleen or lymph node cells, taken before transplant. These receptor sequences come from a human donor who was the organ donor for an intestinal transplant.

This chain connects TRBV6-1 to TRBJ2-7; 7 nucleotides line up with TRBD1. Germline-derived CDR1 and CDR2 are MNHNS and SASEGT. V lost 2 bases, J lost 1 base, and 11 bases stayed unmatched. The CDR3 covers 17 residues. This CDR3 reads CASSEFVGTVRSYEQYF. For the CDR3, the DNA is TGTGCCAGCAGTGAATTTGTGGGGACAGTTAGATCCTACGAGCAGTACTTC.

V usage is TRBV27 and J usage is TRBJ2-4; D unclear. The CDR3 loop spans 14 amino acids. Trimming took off 5 bases at V and 1 base at J, with 9 bases between the two ends. The germline V gene encodes CDR1 MNHEY and CDR2 SMNVEV (reference sequence). CDR3 nucleotide sequence: TGTGCCAGCAGTCCAGACTGGGCCAAAAACATTCAGTACTTC. This translates into CASSPDWAKNIQYF.

Only one count was recorded for this clone. The V call is TRBV2, the J call TRBJ2-3, with D possibly being TRBD2 (5 bases). V lost 6 bases and J lost 6, with 10 bases in between. This CDR3 comprises 12 residues. CDR1 SNHLY and CDR2 FYNNEI come from the germline V gene. For the CDR3, the DNA is TGTGCCAGCAGGGAGGATAGGGATACGCAGTATTTT. Protein: CASREDRDTQYF.

This clone was seen more than once but under ten times. The chain is built from TRBV6-5 and TRBJ2-7, with D tentatively TRBD1 (6 bases). The ends were cut back, 0 bases at V and 7 bases at J, with 10 bases in the middle. The CDR3 loop spans 13 amino acids. CDR1 is MNHEY and CDR2 is SVGAGI in the germline V gene. CDR3 amino acids: CASSYSGAGEQYF. The CDR3 coding sequence is TGTGCCAGCAGTTACTCGGGGGCAGGGGAGCAGTACTTC.

V usage is TRBV9 and J usage is TRBJ2-2, with D tentatively TRBD2 (5 bases). V lost 0 bases and J 3 bases, leaving 12 bases between the germline ends. CDR3 length: 16 amino acids. Per germline, CDR1 SGDLS and CDR2 YYNGEE. CDR3 amino acids: CASSVVGSPYTGELFF. The CDR3 bases are TGTGCCAGCAGCGTAGTTGGGAGCCCCTACACCGGGGAGCTGTTTTTT. Using reference TRBV9 and TRBJ2-2 for the parts outside the CDR3, the full variable domain is DSGVTQTPKHLITATGQRVTLRCSPRSGDLSVYWYQQSLDQGLQFLIQYYNGEERAKGNILERFSAQQFPDLHSELNLSSLELGDSALYFCASSVVGSPYTGELFFGEGSRLTVL.

The V and J genes are TRBV5-1 and TRBJ1-2; the D gene is possibly TRBD1 (6 bases). The CDR3 totals 18 residues. The V end lost 0 bases, the J end lost 4 bases, and 22 bases lay between the germline ends. Germline assignment: CDR1 SGHRS and CDR2 YFSETQ. In DNA, the CDR3 is TGCGCCAGCAGCTTGGTAAGCCCGGGACAACAACCGTTCTATGGCTACACCTTC. Translating it yields CASSLVSPGQQPFYGYTF. The full variable domain, with the rest looked up from reference TRBV5-1 and TRBJ1-2, is KAGVTQTPRYLIKTRGQQVTLSCSPISGHRSVSWYQQTPGQGLQFLFEYFSETQRNKGNFPGRFSGRQFSNSRSEMNVSTLELGDSALYLCASSLVSPGQQPFYGYTFGSGTRLTVV.

Concerning this clone: Other DNA sequences in this specimen translate into the identical CDR3. The genes are TRBV15 and TRBJ2-7; D gene uncertain. CDR3 length equals 13 residues. With 0 bases removed from V and 3 bases from J, the gap between germline ends came to 6 bases. The germline V gene encodes CDR1 LNHNV and CDR2 YYDKDF (reference sequence). For the CDR3, the DNA is TGTGCCACCAGCAGAGATTCTCTCTACGAGCAGTACTTC. Translated: CATSRDSLYEQYF.

This clone was seen a few times. The genes are TRBV2 and TRBJ2-1; 8 nucleotides agree with TRBD2. V lost 6 bases and J lost 0; bases outside the gene matches: 4. Germline V gene sequence: CDR1 SNHLY, CDR2 FYNNEI. This CDR3 has 15 amino acids. The DNA of the CDR3 is TGTGCCAGCAGGGGAGCGGGAGTCTCCTACAATGAGCAGTTCTTC. Protein product: CASRGAGVSYNEQFF.

The J gene is TRBJ1-1, the V gene TRBV6-1; D is ambiguous. V was trimmed by 2 bases and J by 2 bases, leaving 12 bases between them. Germline assignment: CDR1 MNHNS and CDR2 SASEGT. The CDR3 has 15 residues. CDR3 nucleotides: TGTGCCAGCAGTGAAAGGAGGCAGGTCAACACTGAAGCTTTCTTT. It is translated as CASSERRQVNTEAFF.